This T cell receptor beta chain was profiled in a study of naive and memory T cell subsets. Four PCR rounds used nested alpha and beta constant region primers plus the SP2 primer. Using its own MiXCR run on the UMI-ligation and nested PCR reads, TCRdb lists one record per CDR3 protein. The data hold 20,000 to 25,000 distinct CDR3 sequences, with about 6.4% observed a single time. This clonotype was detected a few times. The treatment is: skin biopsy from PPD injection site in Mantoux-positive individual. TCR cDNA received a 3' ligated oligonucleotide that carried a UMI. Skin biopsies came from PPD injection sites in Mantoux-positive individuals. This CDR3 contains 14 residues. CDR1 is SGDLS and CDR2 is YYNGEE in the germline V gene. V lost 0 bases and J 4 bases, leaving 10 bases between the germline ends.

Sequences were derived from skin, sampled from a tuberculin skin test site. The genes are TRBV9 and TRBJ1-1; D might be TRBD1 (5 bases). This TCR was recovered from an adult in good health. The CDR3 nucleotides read TGTGCCAGCAGCGTAGCGGGCGGGGGCACTGAAGCTTTCTTT. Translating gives CASSVAGGGTEAFF.